One and the same sample provided the 18 T cell receptor beta chains below, sequenced in a study of T cells after yellow fever vaccination. TCRdb itself ran the 5' RACE reads through MiXCR, one entry per CDR3 protein. The sample lists about 300,000 distinct CDR3 sequences, 8.5% to 10% occurring once. The sample consisted of CD4+ T cells sorted from PBMCs, taken 5 days after the yellow fever booster vaccination. These receptors all come from a young man who received the YFV17D yellow fever vaccine.

This clonotype was counted once. The rearrangement uses TRBV20-1 and TRBJ2-3, with 9 bases that match TRBD1. The CDR3 contains 16 residues. V trimming: 3 bases; J trimming: 3 bases; junction bases outside the gene matches: 10. Germline CDR1 DFQATT, CDR2 SNEGSKA (reference sequence). The CDR3 loop is CSASDWYRGLTDTQYF. DNA for the CDR3: TGCAGTGCTAGCGACTGGTACAGGGGGCTAACAGATACGCAGTATTTT.

This clonotype was found a few times. This chain connects TRBV5-1 to TRBJ2-7; 7 nucleotides match TRBD2. CDR3 length: 14 amino acids. Germline lookup yields CDR1 SGHRS and CDR2 YFSETQ. Trimming at V came to 3 bases and at J to 5 bases, leaving 8 bases not matched to a gene. The CDR3 loop reads CASSSYVGRNEQYV. As DNA, the CDR3 is TGCGCCAGCAGCTCATACGTCGGGAGGAACGAGCAGTACGTC.

This clonotype was detected many times. This chain uses TRBV3-1 with TRBJ2-5; D is unclear. Germline values: CDR1 LGHDT, CDR2 YNNKEL (reference sequence). The CDR3 is 14 amino acids. V was cut by 8 bases and J by 0 bases, with 13 bases left in between. The CDR3 sequence is CASRSGVDQETQYF. The CDR3 nucleotides read TGTGCCAGCCGATCCGGCGTGGACCAAGAGACCCAGTACTTC.

This clonotype was counted a few times. The V call is TRBV29-1, the J call TRBJ2-2; 9 bases are shared with TRBD1. The germline gives CDR1 SQVTM, CDR2 ANQGSEA. CDR3 length: 17 amino acids. J gave up 6 bases and V 4 bases, and 15 bases lay outside the gene matches. CDR3 amino acids: CSVAGTGIGGEPGELFF. CDR3 sequence (DNA): TGCAGCGTTGCCGGGACAGGGATTGGAGGGGAGCCCGGGGAGCTGTTTTTT.

This clonotype showed up just a few times. CDR3 sequence: CASGDTGGSNTEAFF. The CDR3 nucleotides are TGTGCCAGCGGAGACACAGGGGGCAGCAACACTGAAGCTTTCTTT. The genes are TRBV6-2 or TRBV6-3 and TRBJ1-1; TRBD1 aligns across 9 bases. CDR1 and CDR2 (germline): MNHEY, SVGEGT. J gave up 2 bases and V 8 bases, and 9 bases lay outside the gene matches. This CDR3 is built from 15 residues.

This clonotype came up a few times. The chain is built from TRBV23-1 and TRBJ2-1; D gene ambiguous. Being an ORF, TRBV23-1 has a function that is uncertain. CDR3 length equals 9 residues. V lost 11 bases to trimming and J lost 3 bases, with 2 bases between them. The CDR3 sequence: CAGYNEQFF. The CDR3 nucleotides read TGCGCCGGCTACAATGAGCAGTTCTTC.

Only a few counts were recorded for this clonotype. V usage is TRBV5-1 and J usage is TRBJ1-1; tentative D call: TRBD1 (5 bases). Germline assignment: CDR1 SGHRS and CDR2 YFSETQ. The CDR3 spans 15 residues. Trimming shortened V by 0 bases and J by 1 base, and 10 bases separated the two germline ends. The DNA for the CDR3 is TGCGCCAGCAGCTTGGGCGGGGCGGCGAACACTGAAGCTTTCTTT. This gives the protein CASSLGGAANTEAFF. Looking up the rest from reference TRBV5-1 and TRBJ1-1 gives the full variable domain: KAGVTQTPRYLIKTRGQQVTLSCSPISGHRSVSWYQQTPGQGLQFLFEYFSETQRNKGNFPGRFSGRQFSNSRSEMNVSTLELGDSALYLCASSLGGAANTEAFFGQGTRLTVV.

The genes are TRBV4-2 and TRBJ2-3, with D hard to call. This CDR3 comprises 18 residues. Trimming took 1 base from V and 2 from J, leaving 19 bases between them. Germline CDR1 LGHNA, CDR2 YNFKEQ. The DNA for the CDR3 is TGTGCCAGCAGCCAAGCAGACGGTGGGCTCTTAGACACAGATACGCAGTATTTT. Translated, it gives CASSQADGGLLDTDTQYF.

V and J are TRBV15 and TRBJ2-3, with no clear D. Trimming left V 0 bases short and J 5 bases short, with 9 bases between. This CDR3 is 14 amino acids long. In germline, CDR1 is LNHNV, CDR2 YYDKDF (reference sequence). For the CDR3, the DNA is TGTGCCACCAGCAGAGACCCGAAAAAAGATACGCAGTATTTT. This encodes CATSRDPKKDTQYF.

The J gene is TRBJ2-2, the V gene TRBV9; TRBD1 matches 8 bases. J gave up 8 bases and V 3 bases, and 6 bases lay outside the gene matches. This CDR3 contains 14 residues. Germline assignment: CDR1 SGDLS and CDR2 YYNGEE. This CDR3 reads CASSERTGFGELFF. For the CDR3, the DNA is TGTGCCAGCAGCGAGCGGACAGGGTTTGGGGAGCTGTTTTTT.

This clonotype was picked up a small number of times. The chain is built from TRBV24-1 and TRBJ2-3; D perhaps matches TRBD2 (7 bases). This CDR3 has 15 residues. CDR1 is KGHDR, CDR2 SFDVKD, per germline. Trimming shortened V by 6 bases and J by 1 base, and 13 bases separated the two germline ends. The chain's CDR3 is CATSTGGMGTDTQYF. CDR3 in DNA: TGTGCCACCAGTACGGGGGGCATGGGCACAGATACGCAGTATTTT.

This clonotype has at least ten counts. The rearrangement joins TRBV12-3 or TRBV12-4 to TRBJ2-6, with D uncertain. With 2 bases removed from V and 4 bases from J, the gap between germline ends came to 9 bases. The CDR3 sequence is 15 residues long. CDR3 residues: CASSLFNPGANVLTF. DNA for the CDR3: TGTGCCAGCAGTTTATTCAACCCCGGGGCCAACGTCCTGACTTTC.

This clonotype was seen only a few times. The chain carries TRBV29-1 and TRBJ2-3, with a tentative D call TRBD2 (6 bases). The CDR3 is 13 amino acids. The V end was cut by 8 bases, the J end by 2 bases, with 14 bases between. CDR1 is SQVTM, CDR2 ANQGSEA, per germline. The CDR3 DNA reads as TGCAGCTCGTCCCGGGGGATCACAGATACGCAGTATTTT. Its translation: CSSSRGITDTQYF.

The genes are TRBV7-2 and TRBJ2-7; TRBD2 agrees at 7 bases. CDR1 and CDR2 from the germline V gene are SGHTA and FQGNSA. The CDR3 is 13 residues long. Trimming took 2 bases from V and 6 from J; bases not matched to a gene: 4. Written as DNA, the CDR3 is TGTGCCAGCAGCTTAACGGGGACTACCGAGCAGTACTTC. It specifies CASSLTGTTEQYF.

The V call is TRBV18, the J call TRBJ2-5; 9 bases fit TRBD1. Germline V CDR1 and CDR2: KGHSH, LQKENI. V trimming: 2 bases; J trimming: 7 bases; junction bases outside the gene matches: 11. This CDR3 is built from 16 residues. In DNA, the CDR3 is TGTGCCAGCTCACCAACGGAACAGGGGGCTAGGGGGACCCAGTACTTC. This gives the protein CASSPTEQGARGTQYF. Complete variable domain (other parts from reference TRBV18 and TRBJ2-5): NAGVMQNPRHLVRRRGQEARLRCSPMKGHSHVYWYRQLPEEGLKFMVYLQKENIIDESGMPKERFSAEFPKEGPSILRIQQVVRGDSAAYFCASSPTEQGARGTQYFGPGTRLLVL.

This clonotype was counted a few times. The V call is TRBV7-6, the J call TRBJ1-2; D is uncertain. This CDR3 is 16 amino acids long. Germline lookup yields CDR1 SGHVS and CDR2 FNYEAQ. V shed 7 bases and J shed 4 bases, with 22 bases lying between them. The CDR3 DNA is TGTGCCAGCACCTGGGAAGGGATTCGGGCCGGCTATGGCTACACCTTC. Its translation is CASTWEGIRAGYGYTF.

This clonotype was observed many times. The chain has TRBV6-2 or TRBV6-3 and TRBJ2-4, with 11 bases that match TRBD2. V shed 6 bases, J shed 0 bases, and the junction held 10 bases outside the gene matches. This CDR3 has 18 amino acids. Germline-derived CDR1 and CDR2 are MNHEY and SVGEGT. The chain's CDR3 is CASRPRGTSGIAKNIQYF. Written as DNA, the CDR3 is TGTGCCAGCAGACCGCGCGGGACTAGCGGTATAGCCAAAAACATTCAGTACTTC.

This clonotype was picked up many times. The V call is TRBV18, the J call TRBJ2-5; D assignment may be TRBD1 or TRBD2 (5 bases each). The germline V and J ends were trimmed by 8 bases and 1 base, with 17 bases remaining between them. CDR3 size: 15 residues. CDR1 and CDR2 (germline): KGHSH, LQKENI. The CDR3 is CASARFGDGQETQYF. Here the CDR3 DNA reads TGTGCCAGCGCGCGTTTCGGGGACGGCCAAGAGACCCAGTACTTC. Full variable domain (remainder filled in from reference TRBV18 and TRBJ2-5): NAGVMQNPRHLVRRRGQEARLRCSPMKGHSHVYWYRQLPEEGLKFMVYLQKENIIDESGMPKERFSAEFPKEGPSILRIQQVVRGDSAAYFCASARFGDGQETQYFGPGTRLLVL.